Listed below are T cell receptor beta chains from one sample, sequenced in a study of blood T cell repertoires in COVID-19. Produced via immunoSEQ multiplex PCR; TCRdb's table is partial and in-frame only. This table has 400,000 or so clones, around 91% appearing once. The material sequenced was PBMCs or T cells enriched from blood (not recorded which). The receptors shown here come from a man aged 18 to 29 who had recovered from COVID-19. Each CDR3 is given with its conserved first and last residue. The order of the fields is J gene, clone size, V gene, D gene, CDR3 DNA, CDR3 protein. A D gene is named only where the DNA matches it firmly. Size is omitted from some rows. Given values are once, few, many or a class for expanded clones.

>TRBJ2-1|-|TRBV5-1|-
TGCGCCAGCAGCGCGACCCAGGGGTACAATGAGCAGTTCTTC
CASSATQGYNEQFF
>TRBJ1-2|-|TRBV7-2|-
TGTGCCAGCAGCCTATACATGAGGGGCTACACCTTC
CASSLYMRGYTF
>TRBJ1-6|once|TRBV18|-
TGTGCCAGCTCACACAGCACCGGTAGCTCCTATAATTCACCCCTCCACTTT
CASSHSTGSSYNSPLHF
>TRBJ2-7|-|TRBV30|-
TGTGCCTGGAGTTTTTGGCAGTCCTACGAGCAGTACTTC
CAWSFWQSYEQYF
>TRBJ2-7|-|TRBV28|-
TGTGCCAGCCAGGGTGGTCGACAGTCAAGCTACGAGCAGTACTTC
CASQGGRQSSYEQYF
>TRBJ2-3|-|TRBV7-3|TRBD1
TGTGCCAGCAGCTCCAGTGGACAGGGAGGACCAGATACGCAGTATTTT
CASSSSGQGGPDTQYF
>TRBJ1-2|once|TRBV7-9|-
TGTGCCAGTTCCACAGCCTATGGCTACACCTTC
CASSTAYGYTF
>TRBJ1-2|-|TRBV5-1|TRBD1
TGCGCCAGCAGGATACAGGGGGCGGACTATGGCTACACCTTC
CASRIQGADYGYTF
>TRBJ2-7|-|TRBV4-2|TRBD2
TGTGCCAGCAGCCAAGCCAAACTAGCGGGAGTCCCCTACGAGCAGTACTTC
CASSQAKLAGVPYEQYF
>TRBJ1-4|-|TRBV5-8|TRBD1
TGTGCCAGCAGCTATACAGGGGGTGAGGAAAAACTGTTTTTT
CASSYTGGEEKLFF
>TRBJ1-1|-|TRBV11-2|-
TGTGCCAGCAGCTTAGGTCCAAGGGGTTTAGGCACTGAAGCTTTCTTT
CASSLGPRGLGTEAFF
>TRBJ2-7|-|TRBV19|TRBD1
TGTGCCAGTCGTTTCGGGACAGGGCCCTACGAGCAGTACTTC
CASRFGTGPYEQYF
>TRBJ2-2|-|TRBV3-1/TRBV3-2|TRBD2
TGTGCCAGCAGCCGCCGAATGCCGGGAGGGTCCACCGGGGAGCTGTTTTTT
CASSRRMPGGSTGELFF
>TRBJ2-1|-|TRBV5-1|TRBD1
TGCGCGACCTCAACAGGGGGCCCTAACAATGAGCAGTTCTTC
CATSTGGPNNEQFF
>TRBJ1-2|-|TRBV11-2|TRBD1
TGTGCCAGCACCTCAGGGGGTTACTATGCAGGCTACACCTTC
CASTSGGYYAGYTF
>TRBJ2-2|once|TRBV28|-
TGTGCCAGCAGTTTAACGGGTACCGGGGAGCTGTTTTTT
CASSLTGTGELFF
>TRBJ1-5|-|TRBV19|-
TGTGCCAGTAGCCCGGGACTCCTGCTGGAAATCAATCAGCCCCAGCATTTT
CASSPGLLLEINQPQHF
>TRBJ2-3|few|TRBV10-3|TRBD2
TGTGCCATCCGCGGGAGGGAGAGCACAGATACGCAGTATTTT
CAIRGRESTDTQYF
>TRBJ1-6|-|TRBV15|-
TGTGCCACCAGCAGAGGGGTTGCTGGGGGCAAAAGAAATTCACCCCTCCACTTT
CATSRGVAGGKRNSPLHF
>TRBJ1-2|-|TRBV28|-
TGTGCCAGCAGTTTAGAAGGGGCTACAAGGGGCTACACCTTC
CASSLEGATRGYTF
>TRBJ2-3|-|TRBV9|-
TGTGCCAGCAGCGTAGAAATTCCCGGGGATACGCAGTATTTT
CASSVEIPGDTQYF
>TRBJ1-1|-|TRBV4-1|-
TGCGCCAGCTCGAGGGGGACGGCTGAAGCTTTCTTT
CASSRGTAEAFF
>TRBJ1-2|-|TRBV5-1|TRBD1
TGCGCCAGCAGCTCGGACAGGTTAGGCTATGGCTACACCTTC
CASSSDRLGYGYTF
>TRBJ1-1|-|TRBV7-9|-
TGTGCCAGCAGCTCTGGACAGCTCAACACTGAAGCTTTCTTT
CASSSGQLNTEAFF
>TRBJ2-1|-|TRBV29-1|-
TGCAGCGTACTGCCAGGTGACAGAAACAATGAGCAGTTCTTC
CSVLPGDRNNEQFF
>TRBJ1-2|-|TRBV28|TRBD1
TGTGCCAGCAGTTTAGTACTGGGACAGGGGGCGGGTGGCTACACCTTC
CASSLVLGQGAGGYTF
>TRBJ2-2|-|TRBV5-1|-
TGCGCCAGCAGCGTCTTTGACCCGGGGGTTGGGGAGCTGTTTTTT
CASSVFDPGVGELFF
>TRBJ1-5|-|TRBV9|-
TGTGCCAGTAGCGTTGGCGGGGGCGGCAATCAGCCCCAGCATTTT
CASSVGGGGNQPQHF
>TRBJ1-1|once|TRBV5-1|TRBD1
TGCGCCAGCAGCTTGGTCCGGGACAGGGAATCTTTCTTT
CASSLVRDRESFF
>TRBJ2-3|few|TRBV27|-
TGTGCCAGCAGGATGACAGATTTCAGCACAGATACGCAGTATTTT
CASRMTDFSTDTQYF
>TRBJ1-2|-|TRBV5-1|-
TGCGCCAGCAGCTTGGAAACAGGGTTTCGTGGCTACACCTTC
CASSLETGFRGYTF
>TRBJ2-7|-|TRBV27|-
TGTGCCAGCAGTCCCTTAGCCACCTACGAGCAGTACTTC
CASSPLATYEQYF
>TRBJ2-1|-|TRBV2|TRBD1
TGTGCCAGCACGACGGACAGGGGGAACAATGAGCAGTTCTTC
CASTTDRGNNEQFF
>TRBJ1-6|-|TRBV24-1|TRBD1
TGTGCCACAACCTGGGACAGGGTAAATTCACCCCTCCACTTT
CATTWDRVNSPLHF
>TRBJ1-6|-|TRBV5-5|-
TGTGCCAGCAGCGCTAATACAGGGAACTATAATTCACCCCTCCACTTT
CASSANTGNYNSPLHF
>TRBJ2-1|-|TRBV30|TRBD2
TGTGCCGGGACTAGCGGGAGTTCCAATGAGCAGTTCTTC
CAGTSGSSNEQFF
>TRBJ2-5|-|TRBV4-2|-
TGTGCCAGCAGCCAAGAAGGGGCGGAGCAAGAGACCCAGTACTTC
CASSQEGAEQETQYF
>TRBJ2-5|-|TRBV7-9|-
TGTGCCAGCAGCTTACTCCAAGAGACCCAGTACTTC
CASSLLQETQYF
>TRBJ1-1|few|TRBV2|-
TGTGCCAGCAGTGAAGCGCTTACCGAGGCGGTGACTGAAGCTTTCTTT
CASSEALTEAVTEAFF
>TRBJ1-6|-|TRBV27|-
TGTGCCAGCAGTAAGGGGCTGGAATATAATTCACCCCTCCACTTT
CASSKGLEYNSPLHF
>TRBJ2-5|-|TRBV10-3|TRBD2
TGTGCCATCAGTGAACTAGCGGGGGAGACCCAGTACTTC
CAISELAGETQYF
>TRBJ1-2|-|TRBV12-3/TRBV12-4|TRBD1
TGTGCCAGCAGTTCGACAGGGGGCGGCTACACCTTC
CASSSTGGGYTF